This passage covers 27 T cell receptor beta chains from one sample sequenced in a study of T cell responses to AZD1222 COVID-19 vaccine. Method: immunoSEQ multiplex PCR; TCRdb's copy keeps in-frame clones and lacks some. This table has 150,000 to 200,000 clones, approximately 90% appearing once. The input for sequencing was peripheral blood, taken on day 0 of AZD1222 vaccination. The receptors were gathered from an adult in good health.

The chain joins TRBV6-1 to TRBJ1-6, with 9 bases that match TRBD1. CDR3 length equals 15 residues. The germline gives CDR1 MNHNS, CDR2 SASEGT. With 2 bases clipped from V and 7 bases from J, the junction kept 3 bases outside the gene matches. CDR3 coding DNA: TGTGCCAGCAGTGAAACGGGACAGGGAAATTCACCCCTCCACTTT. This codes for CASSETGQGNSPLHF.

CDR3 sequence: CAWSVTGSANGYTF. The CDR3 DNA reads as TGTGCCTGGAGTGTAACCGGGTCTGCTAATGGCTACACCTTC. The V gene is TRBV30, the J gene TRBJ1-2; D uncertain. V was clipped by 0 bases and J by 6 bases, with 14 bases between them. Germline V gene data show CDR1 as GTSNPN and CDR2 as SVGIG (reference sequence). The CDR3 is 14 amino acids. The whole variable domain, filled in from reference TRBV30 and TRBJ1-2, reads SQTIHQWPATLVQPVGSPLSLECTVEGTSNPNLYWYRQAAGRGLQLLFYSVGIGQISSEVPQNLSASRPQDRQFILSSKKLLLSDSGFYLCAWSVTGSANGYTFGSGTRLTVV.

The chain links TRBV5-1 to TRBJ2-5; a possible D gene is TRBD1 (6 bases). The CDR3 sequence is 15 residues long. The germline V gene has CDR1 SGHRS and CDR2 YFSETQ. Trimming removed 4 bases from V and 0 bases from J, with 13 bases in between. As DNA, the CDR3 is TGCGCCAGCAGCCCCTCCCAGGGGAACCAAGAGACCCAGTACTTC. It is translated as CASSPSQGNQETQYF.

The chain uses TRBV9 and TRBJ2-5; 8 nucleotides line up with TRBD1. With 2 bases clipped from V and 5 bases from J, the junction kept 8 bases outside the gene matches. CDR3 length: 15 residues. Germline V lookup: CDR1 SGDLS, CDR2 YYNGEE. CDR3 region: CASSVNPTGGETQYF. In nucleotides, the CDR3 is TGTGCCAGCAGCGTTAACCCAACAGGGGGGGAGACCCAGTACTTC.

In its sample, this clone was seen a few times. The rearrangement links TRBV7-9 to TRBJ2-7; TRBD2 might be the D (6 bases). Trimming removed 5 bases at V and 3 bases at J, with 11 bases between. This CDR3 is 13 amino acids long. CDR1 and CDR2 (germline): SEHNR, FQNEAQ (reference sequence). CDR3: CASSRNGGYEQYF. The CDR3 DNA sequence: TGTGCCAGCAGCCGAAACGGGGGCTACGAGCAGTACTTC. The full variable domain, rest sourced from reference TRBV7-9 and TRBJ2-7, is DTGVSQNPRHKITKRGQNVTFRCDPISEHNRLYWYRQTLGQGPEFLTYFQNEAQLEKSRLLSDRFSAERPKGSFSTLEIQRTEQGDSAMYLCASSRNGGYEQYFGPGTRLTVT.

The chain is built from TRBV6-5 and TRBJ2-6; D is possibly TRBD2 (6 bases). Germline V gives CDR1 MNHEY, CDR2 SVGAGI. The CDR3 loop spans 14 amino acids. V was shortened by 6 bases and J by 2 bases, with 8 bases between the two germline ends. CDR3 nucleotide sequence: TGTGCCAGCAGCCGGGGGACTGGGGCCAACGTCCTGACTTTC. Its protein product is CASSRGTGANVLTF.

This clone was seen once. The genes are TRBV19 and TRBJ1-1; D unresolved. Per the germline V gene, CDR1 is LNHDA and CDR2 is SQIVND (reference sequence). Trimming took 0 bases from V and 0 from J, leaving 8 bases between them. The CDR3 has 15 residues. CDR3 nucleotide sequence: TGTGCCAGTAGTATAGATGCAGCCGTGAACACTGAAGCTTTCTTT. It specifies CASSIDAAVNTEAFF.

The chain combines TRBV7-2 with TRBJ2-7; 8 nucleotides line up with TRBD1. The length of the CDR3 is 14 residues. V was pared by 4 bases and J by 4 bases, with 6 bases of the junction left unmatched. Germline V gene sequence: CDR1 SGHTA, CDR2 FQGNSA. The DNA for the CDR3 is TGTGCCAGCAGCTATGACAGGGGTTTATACGAGCAGTACTTC. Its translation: CASSYDRGLYEQYF.

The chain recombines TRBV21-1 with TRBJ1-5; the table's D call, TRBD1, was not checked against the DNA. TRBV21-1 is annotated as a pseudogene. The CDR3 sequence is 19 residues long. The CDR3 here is CASSKDKGTGGPGNQPQHF. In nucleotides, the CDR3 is TGTGCCAGCAGCAAAGATAAGGGGACAGGGGGCCCTGGCAATCAGCCCCAGCATTTT.

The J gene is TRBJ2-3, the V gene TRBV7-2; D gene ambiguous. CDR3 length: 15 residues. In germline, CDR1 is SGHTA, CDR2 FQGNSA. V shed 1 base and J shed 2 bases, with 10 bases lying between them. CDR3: CASSLGTHPTDTQYF. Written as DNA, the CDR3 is TGTGCCAGCAGCTTAGGGACCCACCCCACAGATACGCAGTATTTT.

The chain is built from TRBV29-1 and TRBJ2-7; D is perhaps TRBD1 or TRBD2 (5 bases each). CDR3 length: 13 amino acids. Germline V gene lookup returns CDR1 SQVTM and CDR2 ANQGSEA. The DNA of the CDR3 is TGCAACCACCCGCAGGGACCCTCCTACGAGCAGTACTTC. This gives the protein CNHPQGPSYEQYF.

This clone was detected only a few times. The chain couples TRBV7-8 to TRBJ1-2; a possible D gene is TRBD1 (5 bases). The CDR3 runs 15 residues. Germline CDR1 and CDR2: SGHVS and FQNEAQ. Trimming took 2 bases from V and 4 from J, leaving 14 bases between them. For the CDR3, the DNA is TGTGCCAGCAGCTTACAGGGAAGGGCCTCCTATGGCTACACCTTC. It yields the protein CASSLQGRASYGYTF.

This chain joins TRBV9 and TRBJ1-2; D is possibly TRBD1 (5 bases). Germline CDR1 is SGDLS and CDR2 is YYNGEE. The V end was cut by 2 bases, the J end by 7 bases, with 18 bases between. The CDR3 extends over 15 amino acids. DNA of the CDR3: TGTGCCAGCAGCGTCGGGACGGCCGTTCGCGGTGGCTACACCTTC. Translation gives CASSVGTAVRGGYTF.

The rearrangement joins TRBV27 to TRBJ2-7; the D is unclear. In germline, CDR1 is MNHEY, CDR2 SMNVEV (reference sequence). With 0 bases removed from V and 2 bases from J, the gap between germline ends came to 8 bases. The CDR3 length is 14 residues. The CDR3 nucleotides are TGTGCCAGCAGTTTATCGGCCAGAACCTACGAGCAGTACTTC. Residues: CASSLSARTYEQYF.

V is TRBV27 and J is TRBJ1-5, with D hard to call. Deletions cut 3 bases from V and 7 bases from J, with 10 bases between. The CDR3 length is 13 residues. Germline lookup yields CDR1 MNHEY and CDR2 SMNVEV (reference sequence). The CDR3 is CASSLWKGQPQHF. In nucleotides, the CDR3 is TGTGCCAGCAGTTTGTGGAAGGGACAGCCCCAGCATTTT.

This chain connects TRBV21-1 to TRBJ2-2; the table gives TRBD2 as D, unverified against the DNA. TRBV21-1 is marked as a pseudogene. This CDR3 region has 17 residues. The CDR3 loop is CASSTPTSGGATGELFF. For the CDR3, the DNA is TGTGCCAGCAGCACTCCAACTAGCGGGGGGGCCACCGGGGAGCTGTTTTTT.

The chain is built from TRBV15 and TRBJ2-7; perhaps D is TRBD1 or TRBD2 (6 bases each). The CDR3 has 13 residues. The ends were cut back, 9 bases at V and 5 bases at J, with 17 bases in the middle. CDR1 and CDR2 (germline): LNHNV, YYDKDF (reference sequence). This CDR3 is CATEEGGINEQYF. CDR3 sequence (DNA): TGTGCCACTGAGGAGGGGGGCATCAACGAGCAGTACTTC.

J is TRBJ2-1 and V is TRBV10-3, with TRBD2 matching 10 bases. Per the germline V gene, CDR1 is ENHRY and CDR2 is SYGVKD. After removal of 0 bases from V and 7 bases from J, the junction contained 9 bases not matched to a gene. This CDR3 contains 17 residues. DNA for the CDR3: TGTGCCATCAGTGAGTCGGTTGGAGCGGGGGGGAGAAATGAGCAGTTCTTC. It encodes CAISESVGAGGRNEQFF.

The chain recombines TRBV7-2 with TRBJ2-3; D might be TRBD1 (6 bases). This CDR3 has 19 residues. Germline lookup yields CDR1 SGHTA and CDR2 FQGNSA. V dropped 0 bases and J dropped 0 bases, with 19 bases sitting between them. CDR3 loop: CASSLALGQTRPSTDTQYF. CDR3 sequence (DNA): TGTGCCAGCAGCTTAGCGTTGGGACAAACGCGACCTAGCACAGATACGCAGTATTTT.

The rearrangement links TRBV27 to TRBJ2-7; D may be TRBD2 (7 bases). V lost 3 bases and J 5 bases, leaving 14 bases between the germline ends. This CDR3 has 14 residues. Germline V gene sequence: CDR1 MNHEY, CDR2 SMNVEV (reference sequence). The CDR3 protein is CASSFWGGLDEQYF. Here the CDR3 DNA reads TGTGCCAGCAGTTTTTGGGGGGGGCTCGACGAGCAGTACTTC.

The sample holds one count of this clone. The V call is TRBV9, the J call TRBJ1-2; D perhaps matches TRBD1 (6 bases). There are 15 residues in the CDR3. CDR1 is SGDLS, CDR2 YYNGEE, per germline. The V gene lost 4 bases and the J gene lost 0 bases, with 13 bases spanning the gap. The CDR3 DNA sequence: TGTGCCAGCAGCCCACAGGGAGCCCCTAACTATGGCTACACCTTC. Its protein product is CASSPQGAPNYGYTF.

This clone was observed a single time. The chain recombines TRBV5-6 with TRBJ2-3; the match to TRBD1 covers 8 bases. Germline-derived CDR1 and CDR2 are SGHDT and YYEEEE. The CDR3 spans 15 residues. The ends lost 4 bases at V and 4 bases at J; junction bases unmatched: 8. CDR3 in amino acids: CASSKRQGYADTQYF. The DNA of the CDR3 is TGTGCCAGCAGCAAAAGACAGGGGTACGCAGATACGCAGTATTTT.

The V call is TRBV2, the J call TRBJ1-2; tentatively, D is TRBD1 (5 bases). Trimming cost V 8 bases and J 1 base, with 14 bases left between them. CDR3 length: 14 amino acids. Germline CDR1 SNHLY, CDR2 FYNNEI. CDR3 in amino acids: CASAETEVNYGYTF. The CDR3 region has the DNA TGTGCCAGCGCGGAGACAGAAGTTAACTATGGCTACACCTTC.

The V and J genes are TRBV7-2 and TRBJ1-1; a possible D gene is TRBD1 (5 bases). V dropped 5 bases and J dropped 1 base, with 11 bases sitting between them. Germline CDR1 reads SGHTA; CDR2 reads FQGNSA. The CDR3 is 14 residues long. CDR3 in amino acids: CASSRQTANTEAFF. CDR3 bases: TGTGCCAGCAGCCGCCAGACAGCGAACACTGAAGCTTTCTTT.

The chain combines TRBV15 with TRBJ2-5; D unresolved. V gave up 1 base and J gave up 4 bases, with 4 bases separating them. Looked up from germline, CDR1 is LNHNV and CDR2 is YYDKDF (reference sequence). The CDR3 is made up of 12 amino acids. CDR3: CATSRGLETQYF. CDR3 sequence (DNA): TGTGCCACCAGCAGAGGTTTAGAGACCCAGTACTTC.

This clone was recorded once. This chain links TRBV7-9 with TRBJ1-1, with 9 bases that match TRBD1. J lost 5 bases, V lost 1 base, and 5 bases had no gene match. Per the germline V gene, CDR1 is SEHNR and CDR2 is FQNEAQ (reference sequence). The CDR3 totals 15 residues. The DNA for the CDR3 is TGTGCCAGCAGCTTAGACGGGACAGGGTGGACTGAAGCTTTCTTT. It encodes CASSLDGTGWTEAFF.

The CDR3: CASSVLQTGTYGYTF. CDR3 bases: TGTGCCAGCAGCGTCCTCCAGACAGGAACTTATGGCTACACCTTC. V is TRBV9 and J is TRBJ1-2, with a weak D call TRBD1 (6 bases). Germline CDR1 is SGDLS and CDR2 is YYNGEE. The V end lost 2 bases, the J end lost 5 bases, and 16 bases lay between the germline ends. The CDR3 length is 15 residues. Drawing the rest from reference TRBV9 and TRBJ1-2, the complete variable domain is DSGVTQTPKHLITATGQRVTLRCSPRSGDLSVYWYQQSLDQGLQFLIQYYNGEERAKGNILERFSAQQFPDLHSELNLSSLELGDSALYFCASSVLQTGTYGYTFGSGTRLTVV.